Following are 10 T cell receptor beta chains from one sample sequenced in a study of ipilimumab plus nivolumab after autologous stem cell transplantation. The table came from immunoSEQ multiplex PCR; TCRdb's copy has only in-frame clones and leaves some out. Among under 15,000 clones listed, approximately 69% were seen once. Sequencing used PBMCs, obtained in a trial of ipilimumab plus nivolumab as post-transplant consolidation. All receptors come from a male donor with diffuse large B-cell lymphoma.

This clone was seen a handful of times. The rearrangement uses TRBV7-9 and TRBJ2-1; no clear D gene. The CDR3 runs to 11 residues. The V and J ends lost 3 bases and 8 bases respectively, with 5 bases between them. Germline V lookup: CDR1 SEHNR, CDR2 FQNEAQ (reference sequence). The CDR3 nucleotides read TGTGCCAGCAGCTTTGGTGATGAGCAGTTCTTC. It codes for CASSFGDEQFF.

The chain combines TRBV11-1 with TRBJ2-7; 10 positions agree with TRBD2. Unmatched junction bases numbered 5, after V lost 4 bases and J lost 5 bases. The V gene's germline CDR1 is SGHAT and CDR2 FQDESV (reference sequence). The CDR3 totals 14 residues. DNA for the CDR3: TGTGCCAGCAGCTCTAGCGGGAGAATCGACGAGCAGTACTTC. Translating it yields CASSSSGRIDEQYF.

This clone was seen a few times. This chain joins TRBV30 and TRBJ1-4, with 8 bases fitting TRBD1. This CDR3 has 15 amino acids. V shed 4 bases, J shed 8 bases, and the junction held 12 bases outside the gene matches. Germline loops: CDR1 GTSNPN, CDR2 SVGIG (reference sequence). In nucleotides, the CDR3 is TGTGCCTGGAAGCCTCTCTCAGGGGGCGGCGAAAAACTGTTTTTT. Its protein is CAWKPLSGGGEKLFF. Full variable domain (missing parts from reference TRBV30 and TRBJ1-4): SQTIHQWPATLVQPVGSPLSLECTVEGTSNPNLYWYRQAAGRGLQLLFYSVGIGQISSEVPQNLSASRPQDRQFILSSKKLLLSDSGFYLCAWKPLSGGGEKLFFGSGTQLSVL.

A remark on this clone: Because the CDR3 is missing its conserved closing phenylalanine or tryptophan, this is likely a read error. The rearrangement uses TRBV6-6 and TRBJ1-2, with 11 bases aligning to TRBD1. Germline CDR1 MNHNY, CDR2 SVGAGI (reference sequence). Trimming at V came to 2 bases and at J to 8 bases, leaving 4 bases not matched to a gene. The CDR3 runs 14 residues. CDR3 protein: CASSYGDRGSGYTL. As DNA, the CDR3 is TGTGCCAGCAGTTACGGGGACAGGGGGAGCGGCTACACCCTC.

The chain has TRBV9 and TRBJ2-2, with 11 bases lining up with TRBD2. Germline loops: CDR1 SGDLS, CDR2 YYNGEE. CDR3 length: 18 amino acids. J lost 4 bases, V lost 0 bases, and 8 bases had no gene match. CDR3 DNA: TGTGCCAGCAGCGTAGAAATAGCGGGGGGGCCGCGCACCGGGGAGCTGTTTTTT. Translated, it gives CASSVEIAGGPRTGELFF.

The chain employs TRBV11-3 and TRBJ1-5, with D maybe TRBD1 (5 bases). Trimming shortened V by 7 bases and J by 1 base, and 8 bases separated the two germline ends. The CDR3 sequence is 13 residues long. CDR1 is SGHNT, CDR2 YENEEA, per germline. The CDR3 loop reads CASIGVSNQPQHF. The CDR3 DNA follows: TGTGCCAGCATAGGGGTGAGCAATCAGCCCCAGCATTTT.

V gene TRBV21-1 combines with J gene TRBJ2-1; the table's TRBD1 call for D was not verified on the DNA. TRBV21-1 is classified as a pseudogene. The CDR3 totals 15 residues. CDR3 region: CASSFRQGAHNEQFF. The CDR3 DNA is TGTGCCAGCAGCTTCCGACAGGGGGCCCACAATGAGCAGTTCTTC.

The chain recombines TRBV4-3 with TRBJ2-1; 14 bases fit TRBD2. Trimming at V came to 3 bases and at J to 8 bases, leaving 3 bases not matched to a gene. CDR1 and CDR2 (germline): LGHNA, YSLEER. This CDR3 spans 15 amino acids. The CDR3 is CASSHGLAGGDEQFF. CDR3 coding DNA: TGCGCCAGCAGCCACGGACTAGCGGGGGGAGATGAGCAGTTCTTC.

This chain uses TRBV9 with TRBJ2-1; D is ambiguous. The CDR3 covers 14 residues. Trimming took 4 bases from V and 5 from J, leaving 13 bases between them. CDR1 SGDLS and CDR2 YYNGEE come from the germline V gene. CDR3 nucleotides: TGTGCCAGCAGCACCCGATCGACGGACAATGAGCAGTTCTTC. This gives the protein CASSTRSTDNEQFF.

This clone was counted between two and nine times. This rearrangement joins TRBV5-1 to TRBJ2-1; 11 bases are a match to TRBD2. The CDR3 is 18 residues long. Germline V lookup: CDR1 SGHRS, CDR2 YFSETQ. V was pared by 1 base and J by 0 bases, with 6 bases of the junction left unmatched. The CDR3 spells CASSLLGTSGISYNEQFF. The CDR3 nucleotides read TGCGCCAGCAGCTTGCTGGGGACTAGCGGAATCTCCTACAATGAGCAGTTCTTC.